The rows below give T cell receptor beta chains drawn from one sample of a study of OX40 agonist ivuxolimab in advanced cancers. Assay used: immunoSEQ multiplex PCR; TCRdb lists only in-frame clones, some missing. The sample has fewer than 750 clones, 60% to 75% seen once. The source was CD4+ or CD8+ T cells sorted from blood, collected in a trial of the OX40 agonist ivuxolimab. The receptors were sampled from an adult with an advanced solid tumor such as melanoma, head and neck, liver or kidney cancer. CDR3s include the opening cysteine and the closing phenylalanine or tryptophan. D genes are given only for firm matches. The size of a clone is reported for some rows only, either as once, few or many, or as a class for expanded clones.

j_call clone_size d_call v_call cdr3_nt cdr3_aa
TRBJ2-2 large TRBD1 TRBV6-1 TGTGCCAGCAGTGAAGACAGGGGCTGGGAGCTGTTTTTT CASSEDRGWELFF
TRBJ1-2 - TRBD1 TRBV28 TGTGCCAGCAGCCGTACCAGGACAGGGCCGATCTATGGCTACACCTTC CASSRTRTGPIYGYTF
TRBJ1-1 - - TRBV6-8 TGTGCCAGCAGTTACCGACGGGACACTGAAGCTTTCTTT CASSYRRDTEAFF
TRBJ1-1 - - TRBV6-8 TGTGCCAGCAGCCAACCGAACACTGAAGCTTTCTTT CASSQPNTEAFF
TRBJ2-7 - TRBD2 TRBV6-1 TGTGCCAGCAGTGAAGCGGGGGGACTAGCGGGCTGGTCCTACGAGCAGTACTTC CASSEAGGLAGWSYEQYF
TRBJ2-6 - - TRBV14 TGTGCCAGCAGCCTCTTTTCCTCTGGGGCCAACGTCCTGACTTTC CASSLFSSGANVLTF
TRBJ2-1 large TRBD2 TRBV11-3 TGTGCCAGCAGCGGGACTAGCGGGGGGGACATCACCTACAATGAGCAGTTCTTC CASSGTSGGDITYNEQFF
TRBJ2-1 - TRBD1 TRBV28 TGTGCCAGCAGTTTACGGACAGGGGGTACCCAGGGGACGTTCTTC CASSLRTGGTQGTFF
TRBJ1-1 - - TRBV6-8 TGTGCCAGCACCTCCGGGAGCAGGGTAAACACTGAAGCTTTCTTT CASTSGSRVNTEAFF
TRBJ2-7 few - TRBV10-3 TGTGCCATCAGTGAGTCCGGAACAGGGAAGCAGTACTTC CAISESGTGKQYF
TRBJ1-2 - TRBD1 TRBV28 TGTGCCAGCAGCTTCCCGGGACAGGGGGACTATGGCTACACCTTC CASSFPGQGDYGYTF
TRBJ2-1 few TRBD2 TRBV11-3 TGTGCCAGCAGCTCCTCCCTAGCGGACTTCAATGAGCAGTTCTTC CASSSSLADFNEQFF
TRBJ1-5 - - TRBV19 TGTGCCAGTAGTACAGACAGCTTAAATCAGCCCCAGCATTTT CASSTDSLNQPQHF
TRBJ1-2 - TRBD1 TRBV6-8 TGTGCCAGCAGACCACCAGAGGGACAGGGGTTCGAGGGCAACTATGGCTACACCTTC CASRPPEGQGFEGNYGYTF